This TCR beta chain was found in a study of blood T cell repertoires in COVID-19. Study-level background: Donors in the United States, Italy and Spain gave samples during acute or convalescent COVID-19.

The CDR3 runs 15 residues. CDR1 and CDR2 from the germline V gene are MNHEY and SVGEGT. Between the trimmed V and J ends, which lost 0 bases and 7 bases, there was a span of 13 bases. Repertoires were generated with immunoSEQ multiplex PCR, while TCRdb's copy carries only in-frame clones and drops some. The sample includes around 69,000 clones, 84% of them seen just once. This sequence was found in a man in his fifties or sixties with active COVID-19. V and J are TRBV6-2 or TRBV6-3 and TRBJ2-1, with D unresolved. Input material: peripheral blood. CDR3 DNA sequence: TGTGCCAGCAGTTACTCGTTCGGGTTCCGAAATGAGCAGTTCTTC. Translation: CASSYSFGFRNEQFF.